Listed below are T cell receptor beta chains from one sample, sequenced in a study of blood T cell repertoires in COVID-19. Method: immunoSEQ multiplex PCR; TCRdb's copy keeps in-frame clones and lacks some. The sample has about 140,000 clones, 75% to 85% seen once. The sample was peripheral blood. These receptor sequences come from a man in his sixties with active or convalescent COVID-19. Each CDR3 is given with its conserved first and last residue. D genes are given only for firm matches. Some rows have no size entry. The others give once, few or many, or a class for an expanded clone.

d_call j_call v_call clone_size cdr3_aa cdr3_nt
. TRBJ2-2 TRBV11-3 . CASTYGDPGELFF TGTGCCAGCACCTACGGGGATCCCGGGGAGCTGTTTTTT
TRBD1 TRBJ2-7 TRBV5-8 . CASSPRTGGISSYEQYF TGTGCCAGCAGCCCACGGACAGGCGGCATATCCTCCTACGAGCAGTACTTC
. TRBJ1-3 TRBV4-1 . CASSQGSQVSGNTIYF TGCGCCAGCAGCCAAGGCTCACAAGTCTCTGGAAACACCATATATTTT
. TRBJ2-1 TRBV19 . CASSILRQFDEQFF TGTGCCAGTAGTATTTTGAGACAGTTCGATGAGCAGTTCTTC
TRBD1 TRBJ1-1 TRBV30 many CAWSRTGAVSEAFF TGTGCCTGGAGTAGGACAGGGGCAGTTTCTGAAGCTTTCTTT
. TRBJ2-5 TRBV3-1/TRBV3-2 . CASSPLVPTPRQETQYF TGTGCCAGCAGCCCCCTGGTTCCGACCCCGAGGCAAGAGACCCAGTACTTC
. TRBJ1-4 TRBV30 . CAWTTGMGNEKLFF TGTGCCTGGACAACAGGGATGGGGAATGAAAAACTGTTTTTT
TRBD2 TRBJ2-5 TRBV6-5 few CASRTTSGETQYF TGTGCCAGCAGGACCACTAGCGGTGAGACCCAGTACTTC
TRBD1 TRBJ1-2 TRBV12-3/TRBV12-4 . CASGTGGGYGYTF TGTGCCAGCGGGACAGGGGGCGGGTATGGCTACACCTTC
. TRBJ1-1 TRBV5-1 . CASSLDDPNRVNTEAFF TGCGCCAGCAGCTTGGACGACCCCAACAGGGTTAACACTGAAGCTTTCTTT
. TRBJ1-5 TRBV5-6 . CASSLTGRIQPQHF TGTGCCAGCAGCTTGACAGGGCGAATTCAGCCCCAGCATTTT
TRBD1 TRBJ1-5 TRBV16 . CASSPSTGGSQPQHF TGTGCCAGCAGCCCCTCGACAGGGGGGAGTCAGCCCCAGCATTTT
TRBD1 TRBJ1-4 TRBV27 . CASSANRGPNEKLFF TGTGCCAGCAGTGCCAACAGGGGCCCTAATGAAAAACTGTTTTTT
TRBD2 TRBJ2-2 TRBV4-1 . CASSHTSGYTGELFF TGCGCCAGCAGCCATACTAGCGGGTACACCGGGGAGCTGTTTTTT
. TRBJ1-3 TRBV6-5 . CASRSSGNTIYF TGTGCCAGTCGGAGCTCTGGAAACACCATATATTTT